The entry below describes one T cell receptor (beta chain). The data stem from a study of shared clonotypes between healthy human individuals. This table comes from immunoSEQ multiplex PCR, and its TCRdb copy is limited to in-frame clones, with some not included. The sample contains over a million clones, approximately 96% of which appear only once. Germline CDR1 reads GTSNPN; CDR2 reads SVGIG (reference sequence). CDR3 length: 14 amino acids. Trimming took off 2 bases at V and 3 bases at J, with 14 bases between the two ends. The V and J genes are TRBV30 and TRBJ2-7; D not certain. This receptor was obtained from a man aged 30-40 years in good health. Sequencing input: naive CD4+ T cells sorted from blood. Subset reported: CD45RA+ positively selected. The CDR3 protein is CAWSTHGTLYEQYF. Written as DNA, the CDR3 is TGTGCCTGGAGTACCCACGGCACCCTCTACGAGCAGTACTTC.